This T cell receptor (beta chain) stems from a study of T-cell memory formation after mild COVID-19. Study at large: Clustering of TCRs was largely donor specific. Study-level points and caveats: The study found balanced CD4/CD8 in clones contracting day 15 to 85 and a CD4+ lean in later expanders. Clonal second-wave expansions that peaked on day 37 had unconfirmed SARS-CoV-2 specificity. Pre-infection memory held some responding clones, suggesting pre-existing cross-reactive T cells responded.

Trimming removed 3 bases from V and 3 bases from J; junction bases left unmatched: 8. This CDR3 region has 15 residues. CDR1 is MNHEY, CDR2 SMNVEV, per germline (reference sequence). A remark on this clonotype: What it binds is unknown.

TCRdb processed the 5' RACE reads anew with MiXCR; each CDR3 protein has one entry. The data show roughly 240,000 distinct CDR3 sequences, with 15% to 20% seen just once and roughly 22% held by the top ten. The sequence derives from a man between 18 and 29 years old who had mild COVID-19 (a few samples of this study predate the infection). Cell type and time point are not known. Sequencing was done on a sample of PBMCs or a T cell subset sorted from them (not recorded which). The J gene is TRBJ2-7, the V gene TRBV27, with 7 bases aligning to TRBD1. The CDR3 nucleotides read TGTGCCAGCAGTTTCTACAGGGGTCCTATCTACGAGCAGTACTTC. Encoded protein: CASSFYRGPIYEQYF.